These T cell receptor beta chains were read from a single sample in a study of shared clonotypes between healthy human individuals. Clones were read by immunoSEQ multiplex PCR, and TCRdb kept only the in-frame ones, dropping some. The table records around 1,100,000 clones, approximately 77% of them present only once. Specimen: memory CD4+ T cells from PBMCs. The source is a man between 18 and 29 years old in good health. Some clones in this sample may be carry-over from other donors' samples. CDR3s include the opening cysteine and the closing phenylalanine or tryptophan. The order of the fields is J gene, CDR3 length, V gene, D gene, clone size, CDR3 protein, CDR3 DNA. D genes are given only for firm matches. The size of a clone is reported for some rows only, either as once, few or many, or as a class for expanded clones.

>TRBJ2-4|13|TRBV28|.|.
CASSRGAGNIQYF
TGTGCCAGCAGCCGGGGGGCAGGGAACATTCAGTACTTC
>TRBJ2-7|14|TRBV5-1|.|.
CASSPSGNTYEQYF
TGCGCCAGCAGCCCCTCAGGGAATACCTACGAGCAGTACTTC
>TRBJ2-1|16|TRBV15|TRBD2|.
CATSGVSGRARHEQFF
TGTGCCACCAGCGGTGTAAGCGGGAGGGCACGGCATGAGCAGTTCTTC
>TRBJ2-3|13|TRBV19|TRBD2|once
CASSLAGTDTQYF
TGTGCCAGTAGCCTAGCGGGCACAGATACGCAGTATTTT
>TRBJ2-7|13|TRBV12-5|.|.
CAPPGKETYEQYF
TGTGCCCCCCCCGGGAAGGAAACCTACGAGCAGTACTTC
>TRBJ2-3|17|TRBV5-1|TRBD2|.
CASSDGTSGRARDTQYF
TGCGCCAGCAGCGACGGGACTAGCGGGAGGGCCAGGGATACGCAGTATTTT
>TRBJ2-1|17|TRBV18|.|.
CASSPGQGRASGNEQFF
TGTGCCAGCTCACCGGGACAGGGTAGGGCTAGCGGGAATGAGCAGTTCTTC
>TRBJ2-7|12|TRBV28|.|.
CATGRQPYEQYF
TGTGCCACGGGAAGGCAACCCTACGAGCAGTACTTC
>TRBJ1-3|14|TRBV7-6|.|.
CASSKAVSGNTIYF
TGTGCCAGCAGTAAGGCAGTCTCTGGAAACACCATATATTTT
>TRBJ2-4|14|TRBV7-8|TRBD1|.
CASSEWDRENIQYF
TGTGCCAGCAGCGAATGGGACAGAGAAAACATTCAGTACTTC
>TRBJ2-7|13|TRBV6-5|.|.
CASSYSGIDEQYF
TGTGCCAGCAGCTACTCAGGGATCGACGAGCAGTACTTC
>TRBJ2-3|17|TRBV2|.|once
CASSEVGAGLGRDTQYF
TGTGCCAGCAGTGAAGTAGGGGCGGGACTCGGGAGAGATACGCAGTATTTT
>TRBJ1-5|15|TRBV27|.|.
CASSLTAYSNQPQHF
TGTGCCAGCAGTTTAACAGCATATAGCAATCAGCCCCAGCATTTT
>TRBJ2-7|13|TRBV5-1|.|once
CASSFVTGGWQYF
TGCGCCAGCAGCTTCGTTACGGGTGGGTGGCAGTACTTC
>TRBJ2-7|14|TRBV7-2|TRBD2|.
CASTSAGDGYEQYF
TGTGCCAGCACCTCAGCGGGGGATGGGTACGAGCAGTACTTC
>TRBJ1-4|12|TRBV10-3|.|.
CAISESAQQLFF
TGTGCCATCAGTGAGTCAGCCCAGCAACTGTTTTTT
>TRBJ2-7|14|TRBV5-1|TRBD2|.
CASSPGVAGGEQYF
TGCGCCAGCAGCCCTGGGGTAGCGGGAGGGGAGCAGTACTTC
>TRBJ2-7|11|TRBV29-1|.|.
CSFRRDYEQYF
TGCAGCTTTCGCCGGGACTACGAGCAGTACTTC
>TRBJ2-3|18|TRBV7-3|TRBD2|.
CASSPNPGLAGVPDTQYF
TGTGCCAGCAGCCCAAATCCTGGGCTAGCGGGAGTTCCGGATACGCAGTATTTT
>TRBJ1-5|22|TRBV23-1|TRBD1|.
CASSQFAGTGGFTGAGNQPQHF
TGCGCCAGCAGTCAGTTCGCCGGGACAGGTGGGTTTACGGGCGCGGGCAATCAGCCCCAGCATTTT
>TRBJ2-1|13|TRBV15|TRBD2|few
CATSRAGGGEQFF
TGTGCCACCAGCAGAGCGGGAGGCGGTGAGCAGTTCTTC
>TRBJ1-2|14|TRBV9|.|.
CASSVGRQNYGYTF
TGTGCCAGCAGCGTAGGTCGGCAGAACTATGGCTACACCTTC
>TRBJ2-5|15|TRBV10-3|TRBD1|.
CAISAPDRAQETQYF
TGTGCCATCAGCGCCCCCGACAGGGCCCAAGAGACCCAGTACTTC
>TRBJ1-1|16|TRBV28|.|few
CASSKENRVLGTEAFF
TGTGCCAGCAGCAAAGAAAACCGGGTCCTAGGGACTGAAGCTTTCTTT
>TRBJ2-7|13|TRBV7-3|.|.
CASSLGASYEQYF
TGTGCCAGCAGCTTAGGGGCCAGTTACGAGCAGTACTTC
>TRBJ2-2|15|TRBV2|.|.
CASMGSSLGTGELFF
TGTGCCAGCATGGGGTCTAGCCTGGGTACCGGGGAGCTGTTTTTT
>TRBJ2-7|16|TRBV18|TRBD2|few
CASSPGGGATSYEQYF
TGTGCCAGCTCCCCGGGGGGAGGCGCCACCTCCTACGAGCAGTACTTC
>TRBJ2-1|12|TRBV28|TRBD2|.
CASTQAGGPLFF
TGTGCCAGCACCCAAGCGGGAGGCCCCTTGTTCTTC
>TRBJ2-1|17|TRBV5-1|TRBD1|few
CASSSKTGTGTSNEQFF
TGCGCCAGCAGCTCAAAAACCGGGACAGGGACTTCCAATGAGCAGTTCTTC
>TRBJ1-1|14|TRBV6-4|.|.
CASSETDANTEAFF
TGTGCCAGCAGTGAGACCGACGCAAACACTGAAGCTTTCTTT
>TRBJ2-1|13|TRBV6-5|TRBD2|.
CASIGTSGDEQFF
TGTGCCAGCATCGGGACTAGCGGGGATGAGCAGTTCTTC
>TRBJ2-7|11|TRBV20-1|.|few
CSAREDTEQYF
TGCAGTGCTAGAGAGGATACTGAGCAGTACTTC
>TRBJ1-1|15|TRBV4-1|.|.
CASSQEAQGWAEAFF
TGCGCCAGCAGCCAAGAGGCGCAGGGGTGGGCTGAAGCTTTCTTT
>TRBJ2-1|17|TRBV4-3|TRBD2|.
CASSQGEREGFRPEQFF
TGCGCCAGCAGCCAAGGGGAGCGGGAAGGGTTCCGTCCAGAGCAGTTCTTC
>TRBJ2-7|13|TRBV5-4|TRBD2|once
CASHRAGAGEQYF
TGTGCCAGCCACCGGGCGGGAGCAGGCGAGCAGTACTTC
>TRBJ2-7|11|TRBV28|.|.
CASSRAHEQYF
TGTGCCAGCAGCCGAGCTCACGAGCAGTACTTC
>TRBJ2-1|18|TRBV5-1|TRBD2|.
CASSDTRGLAGGGNEQFF
TGCGCCAGCAGCGATACACGGGGACTAGCGGGAGGTGGGAATGAGCAGTTCTTC
>TRBJ1-1|14|TRBV6-1|.|.
CASSERVGGTEAFF
TGTGCCAGCAGTGAACGAGTTGGGGGGACTGAAGCTTTCTTT
>TRBJ2-7|16|TRBV7-9|TRBD2|.
CASSLGLAGPPYEQYF
TGTGCCAGCAGCTTGGGACTAGCGGGACCCCCCTACGAGCAGTACTTC
>TRBJ1-1|16|TRBV2|.|.
CASVARGVRLNTEAFF
TGTGCCAGCGTAGCTAGGGGGGTTCGTTTGAACACTGAAGCTTTCTTT
>TRBJ2-7|16|TRBV18|.|once
CASSPSVSRAPYEQYF
TGTGCCAGCTCACCAAGCGTGTCGAGGGCCCCCTACGAGCAGTACTTC
>TRBJ2-2|14|TRBV7-2|.|.
CASSFGIGFGELFF
TGTGCCAGCAGCTTCGGGATTGGGTTCGGGGAGCTGTTTTTT
>TRBJ2-1|15|TRBV7-2|.|.
CASSLVGSYNNEQFF
TGTGCCAGCAGCTTAGTCGGGAGTTATAACAATGAGCAGTTCTTC
>TRBJ2-5|14|TRBV7-9|.|.
CASSLRKQTETQYF
TGTGCCAGCAGCTTAAGAAAACAGACAGAGACCCAGTACTTC
>TRBJ2-7|14|TRBV5-1|.|few
CASSLDPSSYEQYF
TGCGCCAGCAGCTTGGATCCTAGCTCCTACGAGCAGTACTTC
>TRBJ2-1|15|TRBV6-1|TRBD2|.
CASRYGTSGSNEQFF
TGTGCCAGCAGATACGGGACTAGCGGGAGCAATGAGCAGTTCTTC
>TRBJ2-2|14|TRBV5-6|TRBD2|many
CASSRQGGTGELFF
TGTGCCAGCTCGCGGCAGGGAGGGACCGGGGAGCTGTTTTTT
>TRBJ1-1|14|TRBV6-5|.|.
CASRPVDTNTEAFF
TGTGCCAGCAGGCCGGTCGACACGAACACTGAAGCTTTCTTT
>TRBJ1-1|15|TRBV28|.|.
CASWSLTGRSTEAFF
TGTGCCAGCTGGTCCCTAACAGGAAGGAGTACTGAAGCTTTCTTT
>TRBJ2-7|16|TRBV5-1|TRBD1|.
CASSQTTGTGAYEQYF
TGCGCCAGCAGCCAAACTACCGGGACAGGGGCCTACGAGCAGTACTTC
>TRBJ1-4|14|TRBV19|.|.
CASRHSATNEKLFF
TGTGCCAGCCGTCACAGTGCAACTAATGAAAAACTGTTTTTT